Listed below are T cell receptor beta chains from one sample, sequenced in a study of T cells in Graves' hyperthyroidism and ophthalmopathy. Via MiXCR, TCRdb re-called the multiplex PCR reads, giving one row per CDR3 protein. This table holds 550,000 to 700,000 distinct CDR3 sequences, roughly 46% found once. The sample taken for sequencing was peripheral blood or thyroid tissue (not recorded which). The receptors were sampled from an adult woman with Graves' disease, either hyperthyroidism or ophthalmopathy (not recorded which). The conserved cysteine and the conserved F or W are not part of the CDR3 here. Each record gives: V gene, J gene, clone size, CDR3 protein. Expanded clones get a size class; other rows say once, few or many, or leave the size out.

V gene: TRBV10-3; J gene: TRBJ2-7; clone size: -; CDR3 protein: AIGQENTYEQY
V gene: TRBV20-1; J gene: TRBJ1-5; clone size: many; CDR3 protein: SARDPGRGNQPQH
V gene: TRBV7-9; J gene: TRBJ1-2; clone size: many; CDR3 protein: ASSLVPENYGYT
V gene: TRBV7-8; J gene: TRBJ2-1; clone size: -; CDR3 protein: ASILELGSYEQF
V gene: TRBV29-1; J gene: TRBJ1-2; clone size: -; CDR3 protein: SDLDRGNNYGYT
V gene: TRBV6-2/TRBV6-3; J gene: TRBJ1-2; clone size: many; CDR3 protein: ASSDGDRVFTNYGYT
V gene: TRBV7-3; J gene: TRBJ1-4; clone size: many; CDR3 protein: ASSLTRQGPTRFNEKLF
V gene: TRBV5-1; J gene: TRBJ2-7; clone size: -; CDR3 protein: ASSVTQGSGYEQY
V gene: TRBV5-6; J gene: TRBJ1-2; clone size: many; CDR3 protein: ASNFRQTIYGYT
V gene: TRBV27; J gene: TRBJ1-6; clone size: many; CDR3 protein: ASSLLDSPLH
V gene: TRBV20-1; J gene: TRBJ1-5; clone size: many; CDR3 protein: SARRDRSKFSNQPQH
V gene: TRBV2; J gene: TRBJ1-6; clone size: -; CDR3 protein: ASRAGNSPLH
V gene: TRBV5-1; J gene: TRBJ1-2; clone size: many; CDR3 protein: ASSVGENGYT
V gene: TRBV12-3/TRBV12-4; J gene: TRBJ2-5; clone size: -; CDR3 protein: ASRISFLAGAGKETQY
V gene: TRBV7-9; J gene: TRBJ2-6; clone size: many; CDR3 protein: ASRSTGGRHSGANVLT
V gene: TRBV6-5; J gene: TRBJ2-5; clone size: -; CDR3 protein: ASSSDGTKETQY
V gene: TRBV19; J gene: TRBJ1-5; clone size: many; CDR3 protein: ASSGPGQGMTQPQH
V gene: TRBV3-1; J gene: TRBJ1-2; clone size: many; CDR3 protein: ASSSRVPGRSGYT
V gene: TRBV2; J gene: TRBJ2-7; clone size: many; CDR3 protein: ASRYGTVWSYEQY
V gene: TRBV28; J gene: TRBJ2-7; clone size: few; CDR3 protein: ASSFSGIHQFSYEQY
V gene: TRBV25-1; J gene: TRBJ1-5; clone size: -; CDR3 protein: ASGGTPSNQPQH
V gene: TRBV29-1; J gene: TRBJ2-7; clone size: -; CDR3 protein: SVTGGPYEQY
V gene: TRBV20-1; J gene: TRBJ1-1; clone size: many; CDR3 protein: SALQWGTEAF
V gene: TRBV7-2; J gene: TRBJ1-2; clone size: -; CDR3 protein: ASSLREVIGGNGYT
V gene: TRBV7-3; J gene: TRBJ2-5; clone size: many; CDR3 protein: ASSLSGLAGVETQY
V gene: TRBV6-1; J gene: TRBJ2-3; clone size: many; CDR3 protein: ASSFPGLASLTDTQY
V gene: TRBV20-1; J gene: TRBJ1-2; clone size: -; CDR3 protein: SARGQGRAMGYT
V gene: TRBV7-9; J gene: TRBJ1-2; clone size: few; CDR3 protein: ASSLTGEARGYT
V gene: TRBV12-3/TRBV12-4; J gene: TRBJ1-4; clone size: many; CDR3 protein: ASNTGGGEKLF
V gene: TRBV4-1; J gene: TRBJ2-7; clone size: -; CDR3 protein: ASSQLGWGQAFSYEQY
V gene: TRBV20-1; J gene: TRBJ1-5; clone size: -; CDR3 protein: SAVVDRGRMFDSNQPQH
V gene: TRBV11-2; J gene: TRBJ1-5; clone size: once; CDR3 protein: ASSLEDRLPNQPQH
V gene: TRBV4-2; J gene: TRBJ2-5; clone size: many; CDR3 protein: ASSQGVAGVAETQY
V gene: TRBV7-3; J gene: TRBJ2-5; clone size: -; CDR3 protein: ASSRSPRGEETQY
V gene: TRBV5-1; J gene: TRBJ2-7; clone size: -; CDR3 protein: ASSLASGGYEQY
V gene: TRBV6-2/TRBV6-3; J gene: TRBJ1-5; clone size: many; CDR3 protein: ASKWGVNQPQH
V gene: TRBV6-5; J gene: TRBJ2-5; clone size: many; CDR3 protein: ASSHLAGGLQETQY
V gene: TRBV10-3; J gene: TRBJ2-7; clone size: -; CDR3 protein: AISESGLQYEQY
V gene: TRBV29-1; J gene: TRBJ1-2; clone size: -; CDR3 protein: SVGSGTTYGYT
V gene: TRBV15; J gene: TRBJ1-5; clone size: -; CDR3 protein: ATSSLGGFNQPQH
V gene: TRBV7-6; J gene: TRBJ1-6; clone size: many; CDR3 protein: AGLGSRRYNSPLH
V gene: TRBV28; J gene: TRBJ1-1; clone size: few; CDR3 protein: ASFKSLDTEAF